A selection of T cell receptor beta chains follows, all from one sample in a study of blood T cells in healthy people across ages. MiXCR was run by TCRdb on the 5' RACE reads, yielding one entry per CDR3 protein. The data hold roughly 1.7 million distinct CDR3 sequences, with about 32% observed a single time. The sequenced material came from blood. These receptors were obtained from a woman aged 25 to 39 in good health. CDR3s include the opening cysteine and the closing phenylalanine or tryptophan. D genes are given only for firm matches. Rows may omit the clone size; those that give it use once, few, many or a size class.

TRBJ2-1	TRBV10-1	TRBD2	-	CASSERLAGWDEQFF	TGCGCCAGCAGTGAGCGACTAGCGGGGTGGGATGAGCAGTTCTTC
TRBJ2-3	TRBV5-4	-	-	CASSLGRMSGDTQYF	TGTGCCAGCAGCTTGGGGAGGATGTCTGGAGATACGCAGTATTTT
TRBJ1-5	TRBV6-1	-	-	CASSDVHFNQPQHF	TGTGCCAGCAGTGATGTTCATTTCAATCAGCCCCAGCATTTT
TRBJ2-1	TRBV5-1	TRBD2	-	CASSLESGGAPHSEQFF	TGCGCCAGCAGCTTGGAATCCGGGGGGGCCCCCCACAGTGAGCAGTTCTTC
TRBJ1-2	TRBV6-6	-	few	CASSYRPGAGYTF	TGTGCCAGCAGTTACAGACCAGGGGCTGGCTACACCTTC
TRBJ2-4	TRBV5-1	TRBD1	-	CASSLGTGTLAENIQYF	TGCGCCAGCAGCTTGGGGACAGGGACTTTAGCCGAAAACATTCAGTACTTC
TRBJ2-1	TRBV14	TRBD1	-	CASGRQGLGLYNEQFF	TGTGCCAGCGGTCGACAGGGGTTAGGGCTTTACAATGAGCAGTTCTTC
TRBJ2-7	TRBV27	TRBD1	many	CASSLGRGPYEQYF	TGTGCCAGCAGTTTGGGCAGGGGGCCCTACGAGCAGTACTTC
TRBJ1-1	TRBV6-2/TRBV6-3	-	-	CASNLNLNTEAFF	TGTGCCAGCAATTTAAACCTGAACACTGAAGCTTTCTTT
TRBJ2-7	TRBV29-1	-	many	CSVKQGPSYEQYF	TGCAGCGTCAAACAGGGTCCCTCCTACGAGCAGTACTTC
TRBJ2-2	TRBV29-1	-	few	CSVLGAGELFF	TGCAGCGTTCTGGGGGCCGGGGAGCTGTTTTTT
TRBJ2-2	TRBV29-1	-	few	CSVDGANTGELFF	TGCAGCGTTGACGGGGCGAACACCGGGGAGCTGTTTTTT
TRBJ1-2	TRBV6-1	TRBD1	few	CASRQTGGSYGYTF	TGTGCCAGCAGACAGACAGGGGGCAGTTATGGCTACACCTTC
TRBJ1-2	TRBV28	-	-	CASSLGSLQGVKDGYTF	TGTGCCAGCAGTTTAGGGTCTCTACAGGGCGTTAAAGATGGCTACACCTTC
TRBJ2-3	TRBV10-2	TRBD2	-	CASSDPSGVTDTQYF	TGCGCCAGCAGTGACCCTAGCGGGGTAACAGATACGCAGTATTTT
TRBJ2-7	TRBV5-1	-	few	CTSSFGGGSYEQYF	TGCACCAGCAGCTTCGGAGGGGGGTCCTACGAGCAGTACTTC
TRBJ2-3	TRBV5-1	TRBD1	-	CASSGGTGVYNTDTQYF	TGCGCCAGCAGCGGAGGGACAGGGGTTTACAACACAGATACGCAGTATTTT
TRBJ2-7	TRBV20-1	-	-	CSARALVAVLHEQYF	TGCAGTGCTAGAGCGTTAGTTGCTGTCCTCCACGAGCAGTACTTC
TRBJ2-5	TRBV27	TRBD1	-	CASWNRGLGQETQYF	TGTGCCAGCTGGAACAGGGGGCTAGGCCAAGAGACCCAGTACTTC
TRBJ2-4	TRBV20-1	-	-	CSARYRDWADIQYF	TGCAGTGCTAGATACAGGGACTGGGCGGACATTCAGTACTTC
TRBJ2-1	TRBV7-9	TRBD2	few	CASNSVGASGPYNEQFF	TGTGCCAGCAACAGCGTGGGGGCTAGCGGGCCCTACAATGAGCAGTTCTTC
TRBJ2-1	TRBV7-9	TRBD2	few	CASSRTGTNDGEQFF	TGTGCCAGCAGCAGAACCGGGACTAACGACGGAGAGCAGTTCTTC